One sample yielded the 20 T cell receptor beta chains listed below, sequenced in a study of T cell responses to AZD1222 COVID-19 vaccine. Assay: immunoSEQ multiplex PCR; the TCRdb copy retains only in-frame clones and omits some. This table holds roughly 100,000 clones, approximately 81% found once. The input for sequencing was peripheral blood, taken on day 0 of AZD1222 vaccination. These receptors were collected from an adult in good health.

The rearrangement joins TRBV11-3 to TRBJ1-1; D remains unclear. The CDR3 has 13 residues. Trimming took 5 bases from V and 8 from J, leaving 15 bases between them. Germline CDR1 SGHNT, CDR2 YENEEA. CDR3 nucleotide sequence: TGTGCCAGCAGCCTGTCCCCGGGAGGAGAAGCTTTCTTT. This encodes CASSLSPGGEAFF.

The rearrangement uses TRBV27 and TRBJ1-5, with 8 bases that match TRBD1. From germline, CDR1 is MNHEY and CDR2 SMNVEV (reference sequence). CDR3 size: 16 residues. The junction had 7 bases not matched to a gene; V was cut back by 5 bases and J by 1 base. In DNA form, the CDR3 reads TGTGCCAGCAGTGCCAGGGGGCGTGTGAGCAATCAGCCCCAGCATTTT. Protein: CASSARGRVSNQPQHF.

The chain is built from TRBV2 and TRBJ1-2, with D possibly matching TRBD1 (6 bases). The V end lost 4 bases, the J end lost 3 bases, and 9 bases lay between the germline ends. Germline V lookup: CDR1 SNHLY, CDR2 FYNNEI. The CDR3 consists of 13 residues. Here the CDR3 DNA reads TGTGCCAGCAGTGCAACAGGGTACTATGGCTACACCTTC. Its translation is CASSATGYYGYTF.

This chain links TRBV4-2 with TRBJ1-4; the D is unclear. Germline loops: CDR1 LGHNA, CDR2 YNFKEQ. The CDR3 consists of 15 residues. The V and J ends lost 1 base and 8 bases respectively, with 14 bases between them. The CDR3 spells CASSQVTRGGEKLFF. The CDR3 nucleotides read TGTGCCAGCAGCCAAGTTACCCGGGGAGGGGAAAAACTGTTTTTT.

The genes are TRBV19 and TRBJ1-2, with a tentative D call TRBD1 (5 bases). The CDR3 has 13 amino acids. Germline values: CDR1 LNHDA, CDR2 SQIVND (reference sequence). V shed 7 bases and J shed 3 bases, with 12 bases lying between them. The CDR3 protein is CASTRDDYYGYTF. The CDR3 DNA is TGTGCCAGTACCCGGGACGACTACTATGGCTACACCTTC.

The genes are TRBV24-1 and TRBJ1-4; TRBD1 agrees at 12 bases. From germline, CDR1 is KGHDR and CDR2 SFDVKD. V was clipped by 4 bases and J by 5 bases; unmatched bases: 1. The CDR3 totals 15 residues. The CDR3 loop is CATSEGTGGNEKLFF. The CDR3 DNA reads TGTGCCACCAGTGAGGGGACAGGGGGCAATGAAAAACTGTTTTTT.

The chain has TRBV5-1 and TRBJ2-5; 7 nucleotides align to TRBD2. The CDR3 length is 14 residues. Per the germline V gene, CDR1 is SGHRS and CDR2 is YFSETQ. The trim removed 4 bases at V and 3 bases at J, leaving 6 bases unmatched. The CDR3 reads CASSQTGREETQYF. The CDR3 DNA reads TGCGCCAGCAGCCAGACGGGGAGGGAAGAGACCCAGTACTTC.

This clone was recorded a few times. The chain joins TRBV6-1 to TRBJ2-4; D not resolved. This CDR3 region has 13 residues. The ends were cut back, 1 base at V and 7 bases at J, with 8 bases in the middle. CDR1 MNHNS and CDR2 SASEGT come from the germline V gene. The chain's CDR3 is CASSEVSRNIQYF. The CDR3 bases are TGTGCCAGCAGTGAAGTCTCCAGGAACATTCAGTACTTC.

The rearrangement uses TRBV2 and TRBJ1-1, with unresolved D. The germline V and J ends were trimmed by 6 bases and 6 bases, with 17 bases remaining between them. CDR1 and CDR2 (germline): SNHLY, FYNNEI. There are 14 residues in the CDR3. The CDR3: CASRRRDLAAEAFF. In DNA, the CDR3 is TGTGCCAGCAGACGACGGGATCTTGCTGCTGAAGCTTTCTTT.

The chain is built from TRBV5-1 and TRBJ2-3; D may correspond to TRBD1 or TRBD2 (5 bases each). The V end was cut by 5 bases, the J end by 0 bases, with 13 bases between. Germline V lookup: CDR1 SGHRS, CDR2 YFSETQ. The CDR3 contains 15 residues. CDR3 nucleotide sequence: TGCGCCAGCAGTTGGGGGAGCCGGAGCACAGATACGCAGTATTTT. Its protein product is CASSWGSRSTDTQYF.

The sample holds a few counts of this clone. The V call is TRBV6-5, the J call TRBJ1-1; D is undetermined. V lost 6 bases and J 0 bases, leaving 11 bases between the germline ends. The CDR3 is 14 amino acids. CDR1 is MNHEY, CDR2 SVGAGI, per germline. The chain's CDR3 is CASRDGRMNTEAFF. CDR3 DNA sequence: TGTGCCAGCAGGGACGGTAGAATGAACACTGAAGCTTTCTTT.

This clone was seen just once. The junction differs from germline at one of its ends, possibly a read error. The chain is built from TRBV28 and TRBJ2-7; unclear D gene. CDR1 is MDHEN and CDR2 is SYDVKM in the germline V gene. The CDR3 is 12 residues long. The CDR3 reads CASMSGLYVQYF. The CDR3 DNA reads TGTGCCAGCATGTCGGGCCTCTACGTGCAGTACTTC.

The CDR3, as DNA: TGTGCCAGCAGTTTAAACGGGAATCAGCCCCAGCATTTT. Protein: CASSLNGNQPQHF. The chain uses TRBV28 and TRBJ1-5, with D unclear. The CDR3 covers 13 residues. V was shortened by 2 bases and J by 4 bases, with 6 bases between the two germline ends. The V gene's germline CDR1 is MDHEN and CDR2 SYDVKM.

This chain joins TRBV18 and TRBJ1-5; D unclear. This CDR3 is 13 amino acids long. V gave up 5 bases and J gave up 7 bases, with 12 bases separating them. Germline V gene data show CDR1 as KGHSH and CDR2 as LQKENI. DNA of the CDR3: TGTGCCAGCTCAATAGGATTCGAGCAGCCCCAGCATTTT. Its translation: CASSIGFEQPQHF.

CDR3 DNA: TGTGCCACCAGCGGATTAGCGGGAGTAACCTACGAGCAGTACTTC. Translation gives CATSGLAGVTYEQYF. V and J are TRBV15 and TRBJ2-7; 9 bases map to TRBD2. The germline V gene has CDR1 LNHNV and CDR2 YYDKDF (reference sequence). The CDR3 runs 15 residues. V was pared by 5 bases and J by 2 bases, with 7 bases of the junction left unmatched.

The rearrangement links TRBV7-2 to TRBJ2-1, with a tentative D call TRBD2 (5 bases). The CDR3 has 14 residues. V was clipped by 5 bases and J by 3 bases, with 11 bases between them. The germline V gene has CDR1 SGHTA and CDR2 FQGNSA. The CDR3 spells CASSDPRGYNEQFF. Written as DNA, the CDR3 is TGTGCCAGCAGCGATCCCCGGGGCTACAATGAGCAGTTCTTC.

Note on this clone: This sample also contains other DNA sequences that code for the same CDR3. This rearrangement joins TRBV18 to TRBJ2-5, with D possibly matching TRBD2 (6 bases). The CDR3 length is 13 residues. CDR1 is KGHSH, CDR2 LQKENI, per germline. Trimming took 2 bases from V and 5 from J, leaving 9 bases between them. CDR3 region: CASSPGLAETQYF. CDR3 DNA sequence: TGTGCCAGCTCACCAGGTCTAGCGGAGACCCAGTACTTC.

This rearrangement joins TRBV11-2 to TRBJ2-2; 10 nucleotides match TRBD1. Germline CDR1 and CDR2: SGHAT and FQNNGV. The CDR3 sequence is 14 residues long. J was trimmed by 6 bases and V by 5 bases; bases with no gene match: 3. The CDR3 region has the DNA TGTGCCAGCAGCCGGGGACAGGGGTCCGGGGAGCTGTTTTTT. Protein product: CASSRGQGSGELFF.

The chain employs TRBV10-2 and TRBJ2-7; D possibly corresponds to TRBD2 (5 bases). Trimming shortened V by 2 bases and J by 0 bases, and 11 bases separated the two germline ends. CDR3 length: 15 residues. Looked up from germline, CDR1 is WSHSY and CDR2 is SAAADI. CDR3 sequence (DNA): TGCGCCAGCAGTGAGCCTCGGGGAAGCTCCTACGAGCAGTACTTC. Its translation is CASSEPRGSSYEQYF.

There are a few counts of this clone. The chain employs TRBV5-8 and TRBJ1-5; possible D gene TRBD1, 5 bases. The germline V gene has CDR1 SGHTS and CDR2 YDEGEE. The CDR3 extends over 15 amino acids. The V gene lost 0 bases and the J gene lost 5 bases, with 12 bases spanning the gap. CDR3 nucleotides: TGTGCCAGCAGCTTGGGAGGGGCAGGCTATCAGCCCCAGCATTTT. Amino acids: CASSLGGAGYQPQHF.